These T cell receptor beta chains were read from a single sample in a study of control samples from healthy donors and cancer patients. The table came from immunoSEQ multiplex PCR; TCRdb's copy has only in-frame clones and leaves some out. Found here are about 140,000 clones, 94% of them singletons; the top ten hold under 15%. The source material was blood. These receptors were collected from a man aged 40-50 years in good health. The CDR3 runs from the conserved cysteine through the conserved F or W. D genes are given only for firm matches. Not every row has a clone size; where given, it reads once, few, many or a size class.

d_gene,abundance,v_gene,j_gene,CDR3aa,CDR3nt
NA,few,TRBV6-4,TRBJ2-1,CASSDSGIGYNEQFF,TGTGCCAGCAGTGACTCGGGGATCGGGTACAATGAGCAGTTCTTC
TRBD1,NA,TRBV9,TRBJ1-4,CASSTAGGGEKLFF,TGTGCCAGCAGCACGGCAGGGGGCGGTGAAAAACTGTTTTTT
NA,NA,TRBV6-5,TRBJ1-6,CASRPTGHSPLHF,TGTGCCAGCAGGCCTACTGGTCATTCACCCCTCCACTTT
TRBD1,NA,TRBV7-9,TRBJ1-1,CASSFSGTANTEAFF,TGTGCCAGCAGCTTCAGCGGGACAGCTAACACTGAAGCTTTCTTT
NA,NA,TRBV28,TRBJ2-5,CASRGPETQYF,TGTGCCAGCAGGGGGCCGGAGACCCAGTACTTC
NA,NA,TRBV19,TRBJ1-5,CASSPRGGGSNQPQHF,TGTGCCAGTAGTCCCCGCGGGGGCGGAAGCAATCAGCCCCAGCATTTT
TRBD2,NA,TRBV29-1,TRBJ2-3,CSVTSDTDTQYF,TGCAGCGTCACTAGCGACACAGATACGCAGTATTTT
NA,medium-sized,TRBV3-1/TRBV3-2,TRBJ1-1,CATRGSTEAFF,TGTGCCACCAGGGGAAGCACTGAAGCTTTCTTT
NA,NA,TRBV15,TRBJ1-2,CATSRDTLSNYGYTF,TGTGCCACCAGCAGAGACACCTTATCTAACTATGGCTACACCTTC
NA,NA,TRBV10-3,TRBJ2-1,CAITQDSSYNEQFF,TGTGCCATCACCCAGGACTCCTCCTACAATGAGCAGTTCTTC
TRBD1,NA,TRBV11-3,TRBJ1-1,CASSVLQGAQESRAFF,TGTGCCAGCAGCGTATTACAGGGGGCCCAGGAGAGTCGAGCTTTCTTT
NA,NA,TRBV7-3,TRBJ2-3,CASSLTGGAGTDTQYF,TGTGCCAGCAGCTTAACAGGGGGGGCCGGCACAGATACGCAGTATTTT
NA,NA,TRBV5-1,TRBJ2-5,CASRDGGETQYF,TGCGCCAGCAGAGATGGGGGAGAGACCCAGTACTTC
TRBD1,NA,TRBV11-2,TRBJ2-7,CASSKDRVQYF,TGTGCCAGCAGCAAAGACAGGGTGCAGTACTTC
NA,NA,TRBV9,TRBJ2-3,CASSGPTDTQYF,TGTGCCAGCAGCGGGCCCACAGATACGCAGTATTTT
NA,NA,TRBV7-2,TRBJ1-2,CASSLRDSRGYTF,TGTGCCAGCAGCTTGAGGGACTCACGGGGCTACACCTTC
TRBD1,NA,TRBV14,TRBJ2-7,CASSPGTGSSEQYF,TGTGCCAGCAGCCCCGGGACAGGGTCGTCCGAGCAGTACTTC
TRBD1,NA,TRBV7-9,TRBJ1-5,CASSDTTGKSNQPQHF,TGTGCCAGCAGCGACACGACAGGGAAAAGCAATCAGCCCCAGCATTTT
TRBD2,NA,TRBV5-1,TRBJ2-1,CASSYRLAGYNEQFF,TGCGCCAGCAGCTACCGACTAGCGGGGTACAATGAGCAGTTCTTC
NA,NA,TRBV19,TRBJ1-4,CASSIQFSFGLNEKLFF,TGTGCCAGTAGTATTCAATTTTCTTTCGGACTAAACGAAAAACTGTTTTTT